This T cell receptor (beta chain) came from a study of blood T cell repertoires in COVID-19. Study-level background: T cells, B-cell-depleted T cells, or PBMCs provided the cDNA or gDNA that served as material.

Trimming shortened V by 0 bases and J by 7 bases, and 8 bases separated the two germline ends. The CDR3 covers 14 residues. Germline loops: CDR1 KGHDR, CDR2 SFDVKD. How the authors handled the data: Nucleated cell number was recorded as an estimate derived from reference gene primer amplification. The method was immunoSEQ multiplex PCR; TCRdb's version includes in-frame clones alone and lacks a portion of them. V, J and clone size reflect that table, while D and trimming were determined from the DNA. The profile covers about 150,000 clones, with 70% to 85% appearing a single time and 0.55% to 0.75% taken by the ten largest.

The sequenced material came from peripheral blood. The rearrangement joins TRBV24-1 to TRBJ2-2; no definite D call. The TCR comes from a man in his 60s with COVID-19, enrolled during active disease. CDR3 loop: CATSDLRYGGELFF. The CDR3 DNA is TGTGCCACCAGTGATTTGCGGTATGGCGGGGAGCTGTTTTTT.